Each of the 24 T cell receptor beta chains below was sequenced from the same sample in a study of long-term antiretroviral therapy in people with HIV. The assay used was immunoSEQ (version v3.0), run at survey level. Using immunoSEQ multiplex PCR, the repertoire was profiled, and TCRdb retains in-frame clones only, with some absent. The data hold 40,000 or so clones, with around 83% observed a single time. Specimen: unsorted PBMCs, collected 1 year after starting antiretroviral therapy. These receptors were obtained from a man aged 18-30 years with HIV.

The chain links TRBV18 to TRBJ2-3, with D perhaps matching TRBD2 (5 bases). This CDR3 contains 15 residues. V lost 6 bases and J lost 3, with 16 bases in between. Germline V gene lookup returns CDR1 KGHSH and CDR2 LQKENI. DNA for the CDR3: TGTGCCAGCTCCACCTATTGGGGAGCGACAGATACGCAGTATTTT. This sequence encodes CASSTYWGATDTQYF.

The V and J genes are TRBV27 and TRBJ2-2; 7 bases align to TRBD1. Germline V gene sequence: CDR1 MNHEY, CDR2 SMNVEV (reference sequence). The CDR3 is made up of 15 amino acids. V was clipped by 5 bases and J by 4 bases; unmatched bases: 7. This chain's CDR3 is CASSGGQRITGELFF. In DNA form, the CDR3 reads TGTGCCAGCAGTGGGGGACAGCGAATCACCGGGGAGCTGTTTTTT.

The chain uses TRBV19 and TRBJ2-7; 8 positions match TRBD1. In germline, CDR1 is LNHDA, CDR2 SQIVND (reference sequence). This CDR3 spans 16 amino acids. The junction had 12 bases not matched to a gene; V was cut back by 6 bases and J by 2 bases. CDR3 residues: CASSFFGRDRTYEQYF. CDR3 sequence (DNA): TGTGCCAGTAGCTTTTTTGGGCGGGACAGGACCTACGAGCAGTACTTC. The whole variable domain, filled in from reference TRBV19 and TRBJ2-7, reads DGGITQSPKYLFRKEGQNVTLSCEQNLNHDAMYWYRQDPGQGLRLIYYSQIVNDFQKGDIAEGYSVSREKKESFPLTVTSAQKNPTAFYLCASSFFGRDRTYEQYFGPGTRLTVT.

The chain couples TRBV4-1 to TRBJ2-7; D may be TRBD1 (5 bases). The CDR3 is 15 amino acids. The V and J ends lost 1 base and 0 bases respectively, with 10 bases between them. Germline-derived CDR1 and CDR2 are MGHRA and YSYEKL. The CDR3: CASSQATADSYEQYF. CDR3 bases: TGCGCCAGCAGCCAAGCGACAGCAGACTCCTACGAGCAGTACTTC.

CDR3 nucleotide sequence: TGCGCCAGCAGCCAACCCGGGACAGGGGATTCCTACGAGCAGTACTTC. Its translation is CASSQPGTGDSYEQYF. The V call is TRBV4-1, the J call TRBJ2-7, with TRBD1 matching 10 bases. The CDR3 runs 16 residues. The germline V gene has CDR1 MGHRA and CDR2 YSYEKL. Unmatched junction bases numbered 5, after V lost 2 bases and J lost 1 base.

The V call is TRBV27, the J call TRBJ2-3; D is unresolved. Looked up from germline, CDR1 is MNHEY and CDR2 is SMNVEV (reference sequence). Trimming stripped 5 bases from V and 6 bases from J, with 15 bases between. This CDR3 has 14 residues. CDR3 DNA: TGTGCCAGCAGTCCTCCAACCCCTGGGGATACGCAGTATTTT. This gives the protein CASSPPTPGDTQYF.

The rearrangement links TRBV19 to TRBJ2-7; D gene ambiguous. V was trimmed by 5 bases and J by 2 bases, leaving 10 bases between them. This CDR3 spans 13 amino acids. Per the germline V gene, CDR1 is LNHDA and CDR2 is SQIVND (reference sequence). The CDR3 protein is CASSGSSAYEQYF. In DNA form, the CDR3 reads TGTGCCAGTAGTGGATCTTCGGCCTACGAGCAGTACTTC.

This clone has more than one count but fewer than ten. V is TRBV18 and J is TRBJ1-2; D unresolved. Germline CDR1 and CDR2: KGHSH and LQKENI. This CDR3 spans 13 amino acids. V shed 8 bases and J shed 0 bases, with 10 bases lying between them. The CDR3 region has the DNA TGTGCCAGCCGGCTGCCGACTAACTATGGCTACACCTTC. This codes for CASRLPTNYGYTF.

This clone showed up just a few times. J is TRBJ1-5 and V is TRBV4-2; 7 bases fit TRBD1. With V trimmed by 4 bases and J by 4 bases, 7 bases remained unmatched. The length of the CDR3 is 15 residues. CDR1 and CDR2 (germline): LGHNA, YNFKEQ. The DNA of the CDR3 is TGTGCCAGCAGCCTCACGACAGGGCCAAATCAGCCCCAGCATTTT. It specifies CASSLTTGPNQPQHF.

The chain employs TRBV15 and TRBJ1-4; D ambiguous. This CDR3 is built from 16 residues. Germline V gene lookup returns CDR1 LNHNV and CDR2 YYDKDF (reference sequence). V lost 1 base and J lost 3, with 12 bases in between. The chain's CDR3 is CATSRVDLLSNEKLFF. CDR3 nucleotides: TGTGCCACCAGCAGAGTGGACCTGCTGTCTAATGAAAAACTGTTTTTT.

This clone has just one count. V and J are TRBV7-6 and TRBJ2-7, with a weak D call TRBD1 (6 bases). Germline V gives CDR1 SGHVS, CDR2 FNYEAQ. The length of the CDR3 is 13 residues. Trimming stripped 2 bases from V and 4 bases from J, with 9 bases between. This chain's CDR3 is CASSLIQGYEQYF. Here the CDR3 DNA reads TGTGCCAGCAGCTTAATCCAGGGGTACGAGCAGTACTTC.

This clone was recorded only once. The chain employs TRBV5-6 and TRBJ2-1, with a weak D call TRBD1 (5 bases). The CDR3 runs 16 residues. The V and J ends lost 1 base and 1 base respectively, with 12 bases between them. Germline V CDR1 and CDR2: SGHDT, YYEEEE. CDR3 bases: TGTGCCAGCAGCTTGTGGGGCAGGGTGTCCTACAATGAGCAGTTCTTC. Its translation is CASSLWGRVSYNEQFF.

The rearrangement uses TRBV5-1 and TRBJ1-5, with a weak D call TRBD1 (5 bases). Germline V lookup: CDR1 SGHRS, CDR2 YFSETQ. The length of the CDR3 is 16 residues. V lost 3 bases, J lost 2 bases, and 15 bases lay in between. The CDR3 region is CASSSHPREGNQPQHF. The CDR3 nucleotides are TGCGCCAGCAGCTCCCACCCCAGGGAAGGCAATCAGCCCCAGCATTTT.

The rearrangement uses TRBV27 and TRBJ2-1; 7 nucleotides align to TRBD1. This CDR3 is built from 14 residues. The ends lost 4 bases at V and 2 bases at J; junction bases unmatched: 2. CDR1 is MNHEY and CDR2 is SMNVEV in the germline V gene (reference sequence). The CDR3 spells CASSYRGPYNEQFF. CDR3 in DNA: TGTGCCAGCAGTTACAGGGGCCCCTACAATGAGCAGTTCTTC.

The rearrangement joins TRBV4-1 to TRBJ2-7; D may correspond to TRBD1 or TRBD2 (7 bases each). Germline CDR1 MGHRA, CDR2 YSYEKL. CDR3 size: 15 residues. Trimming took 0 bases from V and 4 from J, leaving 13 bases between them. CDR3 nucleotides: TGCGCCAGCAGCCAAGACAGGGGGGGGGCATACGAGCAGTACTTC. Translating gives CASSQDRGGAYEQYF.

CDR3 bases: TGCGCCAGCAGCCCCGGAAGAGAGACCCAGTACTTC. This gives the protein CASSPGRETQYF. This chain links TRBV4-1 with TRBJ2-5, with D hard to call. V lost 4 bases, J lost 4 bases, and 7 bases lay in between. The length of the CDR3 is 12 residues. Germline CDR1 and CDR2: MGHRA and YSYEKL.

The gene calls are TRBV5-1 and TRBJ2-7, with D perhaps matching TRBD2 (5 bases). Trimming pared 5 bases from V and 0 bases from J, leaving 9 bases between. The CDR3 runs 13 residues. CDR1 SGHRS and CDR2 YFSETQ come from the germline V gene. CDR3 DNA sequence: TGCGCCAGCAGGCCTAGCCCCTCCTACGAGCAGTACTTC. This sequence encodes CASRPSPSYEQYF.

This clone was recorded only once. The gene calls are TRBV27 and TRBJ2-1; 9 positions agree with TRBD2. The germline CDR1 and CDR2 sequences are MNHEY and SMNVEV (reference sequence). J gave up 5 bases and V 0 bases, and 8 bases lay outside the gene matches. CDR3 length: 17 amino acids. The CDR3 protein is CASSLSASGKWNNEQFF. Written as DNA, the CDR3 is TGTGCCAGCAGTTTATCGGCTAGCGGGAAATGGAACAATGAGCAGTTCTTC.

The genes are TRBV27 and TRBJ1-1, with 8 bases that match TRBD1. The V gene's germline CDR1 is MNHEY and CDR2 SMNVEV (reference sequence). V lost 5 bases to trimming and J lost 5 bases; unmatched junction nucleotides: 10. This CDR3 has 15 residues. The CDR3 here is CASSPQTGVRTEAFF. DNA of the CDR3: TGTGCCAGCAGTCCCCAGACAGGGGTAAGAACTGAAGCTTTCTTT.

This chain connects TRBV9 to TRBJ2-2, with 12 nucleotides matching TRBD2. V was clipped by 2 bases and J by 1 base; unmatched bases: 6. This CDR3 has 18 residues. Germline-derived CDR1 and CDR2 are SGDLS and YYNGEE. CDR3 nucleotide sequence: TGTGCCAGCAGCGTGGGGACTAGCGGGCAAAGGAACACCGGGGAGCTGTTTTTT. Its translation is CASSVGTSGQRNTGELFF.

This sequence joins TRBV27 and TRBJ2-1; D is unclear. Germline V gene sequence: CDR1 MNHEY, CDR2 SMNVEV (reference sequence). The CDR3 has 18 residues. V lost 2 bases, J lost 2 bases, and 19 bases lay in between. The CDR3 loop is CASSLKPPREFAYNEQFF. CDR3 coding DNA: TGTGCCAGCAGTTTAAAACCCCCACGTGAGTTCGCCTACAATGAGCAGTTCTTC.

The chain is built from TRBV5-1 and TRBJ1-2; 7 bases match TRBD1. Germline V CDR1 and CDR2: SGHRS, YFSETQ. The CDR3 loop spans 16 amino acids. V shed 0 bases and J 1 base; nucleotides not matched to a gene: 6. The CDR3 spells CASSLGGQAINYGYTF. CDR3 in DNA: TGCGCCAGCAGCTTGGGAGGACAGGCCATTAACTATGGCTACACCTTC.

The J gene is TRBJ2-1, the V gene TRBV5-1, with D hard to call. CDR1 and CDR2 (germline): SGHRS, YFSETQ. Trimming stripped 0 bases from V and 3 bases from J, with 10 bases between. CDR3 length: 15 amino acids. The CDR3 loop is CASSLDWGFYNEQFF. For the CDR3, the DNA is TGCGCCAGCAGCTTGGATTGGGGATTCTACAATGAGCAGTTCTTC.

The gene calls are TRBV4-3 and TRBJ2-1, with D unresolved. Trimming pared 0 bases from V and 0 bases from J, leaving 12 bases between. CDR1 is LGHNA and CDR2 is YSLEER in the germline V gene. This CDR3 has 17 amino acids. The CDR3 here is CASSQDNQFSSYNEQFF. In nucleotides, the CDR3 is TGCGCCAGCAGCCAAGATAATCAATTTAGCTCCTACAATGAGCAGTTCTTC.